Listed below are T cell receptor beta chains from one sample, sequenced in a study of human T cells and chemical hapten exposure. TCRdb processed the RACE reads anew with MiXCR; each CDR3 protein has one entry. The sample lists under 65,000 distinct CDR3 sequences; around 9.3% were seen once. This sample comprised whole blood, obtained in connection with sensitization to the hapten diphenylcyclopropenone (DPC). These receptors were obtained from a woman between 45 and 65 years old with alopecia areata. Some clones in this sample may be carry-over from other donors' samples. Both conserved end residues are part of each CDR3. The D gene is left open where the match is weak.

V: TRBV7-2
D: TRBD2
CDR3: CASSRKLADTQYF

V: TRBV18
D: TRBD1
CDR3: CASSPIDRGNYGYTF

V: TRBV3-1
D: TRBD2
CDR3: CASSPRLAGGQNEQFF

V: TRBV28
D: TRBD1
CDR3: CASSPTGTASYNEQFF

V: TRBV28
D: .
CDR3: CASWGGALHF

V: TRBV2
D: .
CDR3: CASSEQGPSYGYTF

V: TRBV7-9
D: TRBD2
CDR3: CASSQRELGYNEQFF

V: TRBV7-2
D: TRBD1
CDR3: CASSIGQGYGYTF

V: TRBV20-1
D: .
CDR3: CSARTRTTNEKLFF

V: TRBV20-1
D: .
CDR3: CSARAGAGNGQPQHF

V: TRBV20-1
D: .
CDR3: CSALDGETQYF

V: TRBV2
D: .
CDR3: CASSEQVGNNSPLHF

V: TRBV29-1
D: TRBD1
CDR3: CSVVGQGDAEAFF

V: TRBV27
D: TRBD1
CDR3: CASGDRPQETQYF

V: TRBV7-9
D: .
CDR3: CASSLGLWDIQYF

V: TRBV6-5
D: TRBD1
CDR3: CASSYSGGRGMDWSNQPQHF

V: TRBV20-1
D: .
CDR3: CSARPRSQETQYF

V: TRBV24-1
D: .
CDR3: CATSDRGTEDSGEQFF

V: TRBV30
D: TRBD1
CDR3: CASFRDRTYEQYF

V: TRBV12-3/TRBV12-4
D: TRBD1
CDR3: CASSFTGGGNTEAFF

V: TRBV11-2
D: .
CDR3: CASSLRSEQPQHF

V: TRBV28
D: TRBD2
CDR3: CASSQLAGGQETQYF

V: TRBV2
D: TRBD2
CDR3: CASSERRGLAGSGELFF

V: TRBV7-2
D: .
CDR3: CASSPNSLAGNTIYF

V: TRBV7-9
D: TRBD2
CDR3: CASSLEGLATNEQFF

V: TRBV29-1
D: TRBD2
CDR3: CSVNLPSGRAFHEQYF

V: TRBV29-1
D: .
CDR3: CSLAVADPNEQFF

V: TRBV28
D: .
CDR3: CASSFGGSLRDTQYF

V: TRBV4-2
D: .
CDR3: CASSLVGQETQYF

V: TRBV5-1
D: TRBD2
CDR3: CASSGTSGRREQFF

V: TRBV5-1
D: .
CDR3: CASSSGSNTGELFF

V: TRBV5-5
D: .
CDR3: CASSPRQIFTDTQYF

V: TRBV5-1
D: TRBD2
CDR3: CASSSTGLAGGPSSYNEQFF

V: TRBV7-9
D: TRBD2
CDR3: CASSATFAGELGNEQFF

V: TRBV6-2/TRBV6-3
D: .
CDR3: CASTLSGGLAKNIQYF

V: TRBV7-8
D: .
CDR3: CASSLTAGTGNTIYF

V: TRBV29-1
D: TRBD2
CDR3: CSVGTSGFTDTQYF

V: TRBV6-1
D: .
CDR3: CASSVYLRETQYF

V: TRBV30
D: .
CDR3: CAWSALRLDYKTYEQYF

V: TRBV15
D: .
CDR3: CATSRPGGGRETQYF

V: TRBV2
D: .
CDR3: CASSEQGGQPQHF

V: TRBV20-1
D: TRBD2
CDR3: CSARVAGGPTGELFF

V: TRBV6-5
D: TRBD1
CDR3: CASTRTGGAYGYTF

V: TRBV7-9
D: TRBD2
CDR3: CASSPGLAGARTDTQYF

V: TRBV20-1
D: .
CDR3: CSATLGDWGTDTQYF

V: TRBV13
D: TRBD2
CDR3: CASGTTGLAGPEQYF